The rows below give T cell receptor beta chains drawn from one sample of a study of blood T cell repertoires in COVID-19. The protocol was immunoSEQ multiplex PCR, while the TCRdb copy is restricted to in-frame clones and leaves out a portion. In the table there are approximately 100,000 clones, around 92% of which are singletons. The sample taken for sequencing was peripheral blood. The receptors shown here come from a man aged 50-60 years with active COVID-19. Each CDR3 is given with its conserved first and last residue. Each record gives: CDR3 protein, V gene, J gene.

CDR3aa: CASSLVQGDGYTF
v_gene: TRBV5-1
j_gene: TRBJ1-2

CDR3aa: CASSLEGRGRKETQYF
v_gene: TRBV5-1
j_gene: TRBJ2-5

CDR3aa: CAWSVLASGSSNTQYF
v_gene: TRBV30
j_gene: TRBJ2-3

CDR3aa: CASSSVGPGAKNIQYF
v_gene: TRBV6-5
j_gene: TRBJ2-4

CDR3aa: CASSHGTGDRYEQYF
v_gene: TRBV28
j_gene: TRBJ2-7

CDR3aa: CASSEGQGDINEQFF
v_gene: TRBV6-4
j_gene: TRBJ2-1

CDR3aa: CASRQPNTGELFF
v_gene: TRBV19
j_gene: TRBJ2-2

CDR3aa: CASSQTPLSGTSYNEQFF
v_gene: TRBV4-1
j_gene: TRBJ2-1

CDR3aa: CASSVGQTYEQYF
v_gene: TRBV5-1
j_gene: TRBJ2-7

CDR3aa: CASSVGGPSDTQYF
v_gene: TRBV9
j_gene: TRBJ2-3

CDR3aa: CAISSGTANTGELFF
v_gene: TRBV10-3
j_gene: TRBJ2-2

CDR3aa: CASSGRDRGSYEQYF
v_gene: TRBV5-1
j_gene: TRBJ2-7

CDR3aa: CASSLLPGGSAYEQYF
v_gene: TRBV5-6
j_gene: TRBJ2-7

CDR3aa: CASSTSGTGGTETQYF
v_gene: TRBV19
j_gene: TRBJ2-5

CDR3aa: CASSVDGTNEKLFF
v_gene: TRBV9
j_gene: TRBJ1-4

CDR3aa: CATSAPSGQGDLKTQYF
v_gene: TRBV24-1
j_gene: TRBJ2-5

CDR3aa: CASSLAENEDTQYF
v_gene: TRBV5-1
j_gene: TRBJ2-3

CDR3aa: CASSSLAGVADTQYF
v_gene: TRBV6-2/TRBV6-3
j_gene: TRBJ2-3

CDR3aa: CASRISGNSYEQYF
v_gene: TRBV27
j_gene: TRBJ2-7

CDR3aa: CASSPTGRGGELFF
v_gene: TRBV11-3
j_gene: TRBJ2-2

CDR3aa: CASSSDGGRVNEKLFF
v_gene: TRBV5-1
j_gene: TRBJ1-4

CDR3aa: CASLGQDLQPQHF
v_gene: TRBV6-5
j_gene: TRBJ1-5

CDR3aa: CASSLEGTGNTEAFF
v_gene: TRBV5-1
j_gene: TRBJ1-1

CDR3aa: CASEGSNYGYTF
v_gene: TRBV28
j_gene: TRBJ1-2

CDR3aa: CASSVGDLNEKLFF
v_gene: TRBV9
j_gene: TRBJ1-4

CDR3aa: CASSLFTGAYEQYF
v_gene: TRBV7-2
j_gene: TRBJ2-7

CDR3aa: CARFKAGHYEQYF
v_gene: TRBV11-3
j_gene: TRBJ2-7

CDR3aa: CASSLNSGTYNEQFF
v_gene: TRBV7-3
j_gene: TRBJ2-1

CDR3aa: CASSIGQDGGYTF
v_gene: TRBV19
j_gene: TRBJ1-2

CDR3aa: CSVQGATTYEQYF
v_gene: TRBV29-1
j_gene: TRBJ2-7